One T cell receptor beta chain is described in this entry. The record originates from a study of blood T cell repertoires in COVID-19. Whole-study context: Both acute and convalescent COVID-19 samples were obtained from the United States, Italy and Spain. Sources were T cells, B-cell-depleted T cells, or PBMCs; the material itself was cDNA or gDNA.

In the source study's methods: Reference gene primer amplification in the assay estimated nucleated cell counts. Sequencing was performed with immunoSEQ multiplex PCR; in TCRdb, only in-frame clones are kept and a portion is missing. From that table come the V and J calls and clone size; the DNA was used to work out D and trimming. Of some 370,000 clones in the sample, around 91% were seen once. This CDR3 comprises 15 residues. Germline V gene lookup returns CDR1 MDHEN and CDR2 SYDVKM. V lost 2 bases to trimming and J lost 5 bases; unmatched junction nucleotides: 8. V usage is TRBV28 and J usage is TRBJ2-5, with 7 nucleotides matching TRBD1. The sample taken for sequencing was peripheral blood. The receptor's source is a man aged 18 to 30 with active or convalescent COVID-19. CDR3 protein: CASSLPTGRVETQYF. The CDR3 DNA reads as TGTGCCAGCAGTTTACCGACAGGGCGCGTGGAGACCCAGTACTTC.